The following is a TCR beta chain sequence with its context. This entry belongs to a study of technical replicates of blood from a handful of donors. This table comes from immunoSEQ multiplex PCR, and its TCRdb copy is limited to in-frame clones, with some not included. The sample records about 80,000 clones, 95% to 98% being singletons. There are 14 residues in the CDR3. J was trimmed by 2 bases and V by 3 bases; bases with no gene match: 1. Germline CDR1 reads SGHDT; CDR2 reads YYEEEE. This receptor was identified in a human donor in good health. The sequenced sample was T cells isolated from PBMCs. This sequence joins TRBV5-6 and TRBJ1-1, with 10 bases fitting TRBD1. The CDR3 reads CASSWTGGNTEAFF. DNA for the CDR3: TGTGCCAGCAGCTGGACAGGGGGAAACACTGAAGCTTTCTTT.